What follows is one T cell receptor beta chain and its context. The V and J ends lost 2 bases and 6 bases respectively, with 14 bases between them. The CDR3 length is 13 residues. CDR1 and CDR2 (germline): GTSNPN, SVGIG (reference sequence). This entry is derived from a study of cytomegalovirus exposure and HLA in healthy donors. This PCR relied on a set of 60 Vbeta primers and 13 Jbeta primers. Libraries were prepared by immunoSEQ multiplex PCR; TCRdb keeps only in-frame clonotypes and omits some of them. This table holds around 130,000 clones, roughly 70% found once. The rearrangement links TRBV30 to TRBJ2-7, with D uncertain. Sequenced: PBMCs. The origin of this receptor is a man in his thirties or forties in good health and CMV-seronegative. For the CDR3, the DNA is TGTGCCTGGAGTCTTACACTATTAGGCGAGCAGTACTTC. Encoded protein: CAWSLTLLGEQYF. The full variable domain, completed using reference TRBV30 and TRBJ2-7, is SQTIHQWPATLVQPVGSPLSLECTVEGTSNPNLYWYRQAAGRGLQLLFYSVGIGQISSEVPQNLSASRPQDRQFILSSKKLLLSDSGFYLCAWSLTLLGEQYFGPGTRLTVT.